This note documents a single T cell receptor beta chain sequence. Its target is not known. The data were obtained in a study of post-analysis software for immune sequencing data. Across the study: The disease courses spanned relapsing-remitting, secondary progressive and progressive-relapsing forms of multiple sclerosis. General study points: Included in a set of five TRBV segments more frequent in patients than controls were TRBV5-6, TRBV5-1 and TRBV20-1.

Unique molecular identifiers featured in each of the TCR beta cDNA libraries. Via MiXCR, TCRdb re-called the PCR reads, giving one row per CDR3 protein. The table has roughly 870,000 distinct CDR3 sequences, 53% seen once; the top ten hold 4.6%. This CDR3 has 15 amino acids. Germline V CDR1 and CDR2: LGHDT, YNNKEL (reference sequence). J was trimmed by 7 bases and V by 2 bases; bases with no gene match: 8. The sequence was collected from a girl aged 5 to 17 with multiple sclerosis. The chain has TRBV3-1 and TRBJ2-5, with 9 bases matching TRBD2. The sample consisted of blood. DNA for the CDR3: TGTGCCAGCAGCCAACGAGCGGGGGGCGCGGGGACCCAGTACTTC. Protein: CASSQRAGGAGTQYF.